The rows below give T cell receptor beta chains drawn from one sample of a study of blood T cell repertoires in COVID-19. The method was immunoSEQ multiplex PCR; TCRdb's version includes in-frame clones alone and lacks a portion of them. The sample has some 40,000 clones, more than 70% seen once. The sequencing sample was made of peripheral blood. These receptors were obtained from a human donor in a cohort sampled during active COVID-19. Each CDR3 is given without its conserved first and last residue.

J: TRBJ2-3; length: 13; V: TRBV18; CDR3: ASSLGGKSTDTQY
J: TRBJ2-7; length: 13; V: TRBV6-6; CDR3: ASSEGQGGPYEQY
J: TRBJ1-6; length: 11; V: TRBV6-5; CDR3: ASTQAGNSPLH
J: TRBJ2-2; length: 16; V: TRBV13; CDR3: ASSPIPQGEGDTGELF
J: TRBJ2-3; length: 14; V: TRBV7-9; CDR3: ASSPWGGAGTDTQY
J: TRBJ2-3; length: 15; V: TRBV28; CDR3: ASSLIRDRGQTDTQY
J: TRBJ1-1; length: 12; V: TRBV28; CDR3: ASSSEGTNTEAF
J: TRBJ1-4; length: 12; V: TRBV30; CDR3: AGRGGVTNEKLF
J: TRBJ1-1; length: 13; V: TRBV7-9; CDR3: ASSLGSQRMGEAF
J: TRBJ1-2; length: 13; V: TRBV2; CDR3: ASSDIGTGGYGYT
J: TRBJ1-1; length: 13; V: TRBV6-5; CDR3: ASSYSGYIGTEAF
J: TRBJ2-1; length: 13; V: TRBV29-1; CDR3: SVDYPGAHYNEQF
J: TRBJ1-6; length: 12; V: TRBV7-8; CDR3: ASSPRQGVSPLH
J: TRBJ1-3; length: 13; V: TRBV10-3; CDR3: AISARTTSGNTIY
J: TRBJ2-7; length: 11; V: TRBV7-9; CDR3: ASSLSRSYEQY
J: TRBJ1-4; length: 14; V: TRBV18; CDR3: ASSPRQGPTNEKLF
J: TRBJ2-7; length: 13; V: TRBV7-9; CDR3: ASSPPAGYSYEQY
J: TRBJ2-7; length: 12; V: TRBV5-1; CDR3: ASRAGSSNHEQY
J: TRBJ2-3; length: 14; V: TRBV3-1/TRBV3-2; CDR3: ASSKGLAGGTDTQY
J: TRBJ2-5; length: 10; V: TRBV2; CDR3: ATNREGGTQY
J: TRBJ2-7; length: 16; V: TRBV11-2; CDR3: ASSLLGTSGDTSYEQY
J: TRBJ1-1; length: 11; V: TRBV18; CDR3: ASSPTVNTEAF
J: TRBJ1-2; length: 10; V: TRBV10-3; CDR3: AITPGGYGYT
J: TRBJ1-1; length: 13; V: TRBV19; CDR3: ASSSRQGMNTEAF
J: TRBJ2-7; length: 12; V: TRBV27; CDR3: ASSLGTGPYEQY
J: TRBJ1-2; length: 11; V: TRBV28; CDR3: ASSADRVYGYT
J: TRBJ2-6; length: 16; V: TRBV9; CDR3: ASSVARVWVPGANVLT
J: TRBJ2-7; length: 15; V: TRBV15; CDR3: ATSSLLAGKHDYEQY
J: TRBJ2-5; length: 11; V: TRBV7-9; CDR3: ASSMTGSETQY
J: TRBJ2-2; length: 13; V: TRBV9; CDR3: ASSVDRGDTGELF
J: TRBJ2-1; length: 13; V: TRBV4-1; CDR3: ASSHPGLLYNEQF
J: TRBJ1-2; length: 10; V: TRBV5-1; CDR3: ASRLDRSGYT